This TCR beta chain came from a study of T cells in Graves' hyperthyroidism and ophthalmopathy. This clonotype was detected a few times. Disease lasting under 3 months, a NOSPECS grade of at least 4, and a Clinical Activity Score of at least 3 were features of the ophthalmopathy patients. Amplified TCR beta CDR3 regions derived from RNA transcripts. First-round RT-PCR of the TCR CDR3 relied on the HTBI primer set. TCRdb reanalysed the multiplex PCR reads using MiXCR and keeps one entry per CDR3 protein. The profile covers around 600,000 distinct CDR3 sequences, with approximately 15% appearing a single time and around an eighth taken by the ten largest. This sequence was found in a woman between 45 and 65 years old with Graves' ophthalmopathy. What was sequenced was blood.

In DNA form, the CDR3 reads TGTGCCAGCAGTTTCAGGGGAGGGGGTGAAAAACTGTTTTTT. This sequence encodes CASSFRGGGEKLFF. This chain uses TRBV12-3 or TRBV12-4 with TRBJ1-4, with a possible D match to TRBD1 (6 bases). With 3 bases removed from V and 7 bases from J, the gap between germline ends came to 12 bases. The CDR3 length is 14 residues.